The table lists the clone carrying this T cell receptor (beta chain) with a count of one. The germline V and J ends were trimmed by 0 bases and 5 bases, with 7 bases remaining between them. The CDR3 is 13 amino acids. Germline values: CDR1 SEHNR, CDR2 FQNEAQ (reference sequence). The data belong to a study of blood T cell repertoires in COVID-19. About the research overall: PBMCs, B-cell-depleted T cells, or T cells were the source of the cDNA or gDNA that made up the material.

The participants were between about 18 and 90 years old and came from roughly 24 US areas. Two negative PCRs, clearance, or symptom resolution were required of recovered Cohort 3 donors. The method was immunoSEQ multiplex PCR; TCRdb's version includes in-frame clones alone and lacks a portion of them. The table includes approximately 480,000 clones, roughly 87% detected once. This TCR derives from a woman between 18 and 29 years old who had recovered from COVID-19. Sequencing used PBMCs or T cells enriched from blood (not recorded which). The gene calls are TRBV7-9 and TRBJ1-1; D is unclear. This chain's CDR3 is CASSLAQLTEAFF. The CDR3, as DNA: TGTGCCAGCAGCTTAGCACAGCTGACTGAAGCTTTCTTT.